Here is one T cell receptor beta chain with its context. The antigen remains unidentified. Sequencing used immunoSEQ multiplex PCR; TCRdb keeps in-frame clones, though not all of them. The sample contains 45,000 or so clones, around 76% of which appear only once. This sample stems from a study of radiotherapy plus CTLA-4 blockade in lung cancer. Turning to the study itself: Objective responses arose in approximately 19% of patients, and around 32% experienced disease control.

Germline CDR1 reads SQVTM; CDR2 reads ANQGSEA. Trimming left V 4 bases short and J 6 bases short, with 9 bases between. CDR3 length: 11 amino acids. Study-level results: Early blood T cell clone dynamics, with interferon-beta, were reported to best predict response. Blood TCR clones of tumor origin expanded after radiotherapy plus ipilimumab.

The starting material was peripheral blood, obtained from a patient treated with radiotherapy plus ipilimumab. The J gene is TRBJ1-2, the V gene TRBV29-1, with D possibly being TRBD1 (5 bases). This clonotype was obtained from a human donor with non-small cell lung cancer who had stable disease on radiotherapy plus ipilimumab. In DNA, the CDR3 is TGCAGCGTTGTTGGGGCGGATGGCTACACCTTC. Residues: CSVVGADGYTF.